The 20 T cell receptor beta chains listed next were all sequenced from one sample in a study of blood T cell repertoires in COVID-19. Sequencing used immunoSEQ multiplex PCR; TCRdb keeps in-frame clones, though not all of them. The table shows approximately 160,000 clones, with less than 90% occurring only once. Sequenced input: PBMCs or T cells enriched from blood (not recorded which). These TCRs come from a woman between 50 and 59 years old who had recovered from COVID-19.

V and J are TRBV2 and TRBJ1-1; D may be TRBD1 (6 bases). Germline V gene lookup returns CDR1 SNHLY and CDR2 FYNNEI. The CDR3 spans 13 residues. Trimming stripped 8 bases from V and 5 bases from J, with 15 bases between. CDR3 coding DNA: TGTGCCAGCTCCCTAGGGGGTGAGACTGAAGCTTTCTTT. Translation: CASSLGGETEAFF.

This chain uses TRBV7-2 with TRBJ2-3; TRBD2 agrees at 11 bases. This CDR3 comprises 14 residues. CDR1 and CDR2 (germline): SGHTA, FQGNSA. The J segment lost 12 bases and the V segment lost 1 base, leaving 6 bases of the junction unmatched. CDR3 in amino acids: CASSLGLAGGLQYF. DNA of the CDR3: TGTGCCAGCAGCTTAGGGCTAGCGGGAGGCCTACAGTATTTT.

In its sample, this clone was seen once. The chain has TRBV3-1 (or the pseudogene TRBV3-2) and TRBJ2-7; TRBD2 agrees at 7 bases. There are 16 residues in the CDR3. From germline, CDR1 is LGHDT and CDR2 YNNKEL (reference sequence). The V and J ends lost 6 bases and 4 bases, in that order; junction bases with no gene match: 15. The CDR3 DNA follows: TGTGCCAGCAGTCATATTCGCGGGGGAAAAGAGTACGAGCAGTACGTC. As protein: CASSHIRGGKEYEQYV.

This chain links TRBV7-8 with TRBJ2-2, with TRBD2 as a possible D gene (6 bases). Germline values: CDR1 SGHVS, CDR2 FQNEAQ. The CDR3 has 18 residues. With 6 bases removed from V and 5 bases from J, the gap between germline ends came to 25 bases. CDR3 in amino acids: CASSHPGGGVWVTGELFF. The CDR3 bases are TGTGCCAGCAGTCATCCCGGAGGCGGGGTATGGGTAACCGGGGAGCTGTTTTTT.

V gene TRBV5-4 combines with J gene TRBJ2-2, with TRBD1 as a possible D gene (5 bases). Trimming left V 3 bases short and J 2 bases short, with 11 bases between. Germline CDR1 reads SGHNT; CDR2 reads YYREEE (reference sequence). The CDR3 loop spans 15 amino acids. This chain's CDR3 is CASSSDRSNTGELFF. In nucleotides, the CDR3 is TGTGCCAGCAGCTCCGACAGATCCAACACCGGGGAGCTGTTTTTT. Using reference TRBV5-4 and TRBJ2-2 for the parts outside the CDR3, the full variable domain is ETGVTQSPTHLIKTRGQQVTLRCSSQSGHNTVSWYQQALGQGPQFIFQYYREEENGRGNFPPRFSGLQFPNYSSELNVNALELDDSALYLCASSSDRSNTGELFFGEGSRLTVL.

This clone is a singleton in its sample. The J gene is TRBJ2-3, the V gene TRBV7-3; D gene ambiguous. The CDR3 is 16 amino acids. V lost 1 base and J lost 6, with 17 bases in between. Germline CDR1 SGHTA, CDR2 FQGTGA. This CDR3 reads CASSLNSRPAGDTQYF. CDR3 DNA: TGTGCCAGCAGCTTAAATTCCCGCCCCGCCGGGGATACGCAGTATTTT.

This sequence joins TRBV28 and TRBJ2-1, with TRBD2 identical over 8 bases. The length of the CDR3 is 15 residues. Germline CDR1 reads MDHEN; CDR2 reads SYDVKM. V shed 5 bases, J shed 5 bases, and the junction held 8 bases outside the gene matches. The CDR3 protein is CASSLAGTRNNEQFF. The DNA of the CDR3 is TGTGCCAGCAGTCTGGCCGGGACTAGAAACAATGAGCAGTTCTTC.

The V call is TRBV11-2, the J call TRBJ1-1; TRBD1 might be the D (6 bases). Germline V gene sequence: CDR1 SGHAT, CDR2 FQNNGV. There are 15 residues in the CDR3. With 5 bases removed from V and 4 bases from J, the gap between germline ends came to 17 bases. CDR3: CASSQASDRPTEAFF. In nucleotides, the CDR3 is TGTGCCAGCAGCCAGGCCTCCGACAGGCCCACTGAAGCTTTCTTT.

This clone has a count of ten or more. The rearrangement links TRBV9 to TRBJ2-3; D possibly corresponds to TRBD2 (5 bases). Germline loops: CDR1 SGDLS, CDR2 YYNGEE. V was shortened by 0 bases and J by 2 bases, with 10 bases between the two germline ends. There are 15 residues in the CDR3. The CDR3 is CASSVGERTTDTQYF. The DNA of the CDR3 is TGTGCCAGCAGCGTAGGGGAGCGGACCACAGATACGCAGTATTTT.

This chain uses TRBV7-8 with TRBJ1-2; a weak D match, TRBD1 (5 bases). Trimming left V 5 bases short and J 4 bases short, with 17 bases between. CDR1 SGHVS and CDR2 FQNEAQ come from the germline V gene. This CDR3 is built from 15 residues. CDR3 amino acids: CASSPGLTPGYGYTF. The DNA for the CDR3 is TGTGCCAGCAGCCCGGGACTTACTCCAGGCTATGGCTACACCTTC.

V and J are TRBV2 and TRBJ2-7; a possible D gene is TRBD1 (6 bases). CDR3 length: 11 residues. Per the germline V gene, CDR1 is SNHLY and CDR2 is FYNNEI. V gave up 11 bases and J gave up 6 bases, with 14 bases separating them. CDR3 sequence reads: CAVQGNGEQYV. For the CDR3, the DNA is TGTGCCGTACAGGGAAATGGCGAGCAGTACGTC.

V is TRBV25-1 and J is TRBJ1-6, with 9 positions matching TRBD1. V gave up 3 bases and J gave up 9 bases; unmatched junction bases: 6. Germline CDR1 reads MGHDK; CDR2 reads SYGVNS. CDR3 length: 15 amino acids. CDR3 residues: CASSEGQGVFSPLHF. The CDR3 DNA is TGTGCCAGCAGTGAGGGACAGGGTGTTTTTTCACCCCTCCACTTT.

V gene TRBV3-1 (or the pseudogene TRBV3-2) combines with J gene TRBJ2-4, with 10 positions matching TRBD1. The CDR3 has 16 residues. After removal of 1 base from V and 3 bases from J, the junction contained 3 bases not matched to a gene. Germline CDR1 LGHDT, CDR2 YNNKEL (reference sequence). DNA for the CDR3: TGTGCCAGCAGCCAAGGGACAGGGGGGTACAAAAACATTCAGTACTTC. This sequence encodes CASSQGTGGYKNIQYF.

This clone was seen only once. This rearrangement joins TRBV7-2 to TRBJ1-2; 9 bases line up with TRBD1. Germline V lookup: CDR1 SGHTA, CDR2 FQGNSA. The CDR3 length is 13 residues. J lost 11 bases, V lost 7 bases, and 11 bases had no gene match. DNA of the CDR3: TGTGCCAGCACCGAAGACAGGGGGTTTGGGTACACCTTC. Translation gives CASTEDRGFGYTF.

This chain joins TRBV28 and TRBJ2-3; possibly TRBD1 for D (6 bases). V shed 5 bases and J shed 4 bases, with 16 bases lying between them. The CDR3 has 15 amino acids. The germline CDR1 and CDR2 sequences are MDHEN and SYDVKM. The DNA of the CDR3 is TGTGCCAGCAGTATAGCAGGGGCGAGGGCAGATACGCAGTATTTT. It codes for CASSIAGARADTQYF.

This clone was detected only once. J is TRBJ1-2 and V is TRBV6-5, with a tentative D call TRBD1 (6 bases). The germline V and J ends were trimmed by 6 bases and 4 bases, with 12 bases remaining between them. CDR3 length: 13 residues. Germline V gene data show CDR1 as MNHEY and CDR2 as SVGAGI. CDR3 in DNA: TGTGCCAGCAGCAGCAGGGGAACCTATGGCTACACCTTC. This encodes CASSSRGTYGYTF.

The chain has TRBV6-2 or TRBV6-3 and TRBJ2-7; 7 bases map to TRBD2. This CDR3 contains 16 residues. The junction had 7 bases not matched to a gene; V was cut back by 2 bases and J by 0 bases. Germline assignment: CDR1 MNHEY and CDR2 SVGEGT. In nucleotides, the CDR3 is TGTGCCAGCAGTTACGTAGCGGGCGCAAACTCCTACGAGCAGTACGTC. This gives the protein CASSYVAGANSYEQYV.

The rearrangement links TRBV5-6 to TRBJ1-4; maybe TRBD1 (6 bases). Trimming stripped 4 bases from V and 6 bases from J, with 16 bases between. The CDR3 runs to 15 residues. CDR1 is SGHDT and CDR2 is YYEEEE in the germline V gene. The CDR3 coding sequence is TGTGCCAGCAGCCGCCAGGGGATAATTTATGAAAAACTGTTTTTT. Protein product: CASSRQGIIYEKLFF. Full variable domain (rest looked up from reference TRBV5-6 and TRBJ1-4): DAGVTQSPTHLIKTRGQQVTLRCSPKSGHDTVSWYQQALGQGPQFIFQYYEEEERQRGNFPDRFSGHQFPNYSSELNVNALLLGDSALYLCASSRQGIIYEKLFFGSGTQLSVL.

J is TRBJ1-2 and V is TRBV19; TRBD1 matches at 11 bases. With 3 bases clipped from V and 8 bases from J, the junction kept 5 bases outside the gene matches. CDR3 length equals 14 residues. Germline V lookup: CDR1 LNHDA, CDR2 SQIVND (reference sequence). The CDR3 DNA sequence: TGTGCCAGTAGTATCCTGGGACAGGGGGGAGGCTACACCTTC. Translating it yields CASSILGQGGGYTF. Full variable domain (outside the CDR3, taken from reference TRBV19 and TRBJ1-2): DGGITQSPKYLFRKEGQNVTLSCEQNLNHDAMYWYRQDPGQGLRLIYYSQIVNDFQKGDIAEGYSVSREKKESFPLTVTSAQKNPTAFYLCASSILGQGGGYTFGSGTRLTVV.

The chain has TRBV7-9 and TRBJ2-4; no firm D call. There are 14 residues in the CDR3. Trimming pared 5 bases from V and 0 bases from J, leaving 8 bases between. Germline V gives CDR1 SEHNR, CDR2 FQNEAQ (reference sequence). CDR3 coding DNA: TGTGCCAGCAGCCAAACAGAAGCCAAAAACATTCAGTACTTC. Translation gives CASSQTEAKNIQYF.